These T cell receptor beta chains were read from a single sample in a study of cytomegalovirus exposure and HLA in healthy donors. Sequenced by immunoSEQ multiplex PCR; TCRdb stores in-frame clones only, minus some. The table shows around 180,000 clones, with approximately 84% occurring only once. The sequenced sample consisted of PBMCs. The origin of the receptors is a girl aged 5 to 17 in good health and CMV-seropositive. CDR3s include the opening cysteine and the closing phenylalanine or tryptophan. The order of the fields is V gene, D gene, J gene, clone size, CDR3 DNA, CDR3 protein. D genes are given only for firm matches. Expanded clones are given a class, and other clones once, few, many or no size at all.

>TRBV11-1|NA|TRBJ1-4|NA
TGTGCCAGCAGCCCGGAGGGCGAAAAACTGTTTTTT
CASSPEGEKLFF
>TRBV4-1|TRBD1|TRBJ1-4|NA
TGCGCCAGCAGCCTTAGACAGGGGGCGAGTGAAAAACTGTTTTTT
CASSLRQGASEKLFF
>TRBV4-2|TRBD2|TRBJ2-1|NA
TGTGCCAGCAGCCAAGTTCCTAGCGGGGGGTACAATGAGCAGTTCTTC
CASSQVPSGGYNEQFF
>TRBV6-1|NA|TRBJ1-1|NA
TGTGCCAGCAAGGAGGGGTTCCGCACTGAAGCTTTCTTT
CASKEGFRTEAFF
>TRBV15|NA|TRBJ1-5|NA
TGTGCCACCAGCGAAAACCCTAGCCCCATACAGCCCCAGCATTTT
CATSENPSPIQPQHF
>TRBV28|NA|TRBJ2-7|NA
TGTGCCAGCAGTGGGCCAGGGGTCTACGAGCAGTACTTC
CASSGPGVYEQYF
>TRBV11-1|TRBD1|TRBJ2-7|NA
TGTGCCAGCAGCTTAGGGGACAGGGCCTCCGAGCAGTACTTC
CASSLGDRASEQYF
>TRBV7-3|TRBD1|TRBJ1-6|NA
TGTGCCAGCAGCGTCACAGGGGGTGGCTATAATTCACCCCTCCACTTT
CASSVTGGGYNSPLHF
>TRBV5-1|NA|TRBJ2-7|NA
TGCGCCAGCAGCTTGGATGCTTTGGCCTCCTACGAGCAGTACTTC
CASSLDALASYEQYF
>TRBV7-9|NA|TRBJ2-1|NA
TGTGCCAGCAGCTTAGCGTATCGGCGGAACAATGAGCAGTTCTTC
CASSLAYRRNNEQFF
>TRBV28|TRBD2|TRBJ2-7|NA
TGTGCCAGCAGTTCCGACGGGGTAGCGGGGGGGTACGAGCAGTACTTC
CASSSDGVAGGYEQYF
>TRBV9|TRBD1|TRBJ1-1|NA
TGTGCCAGCAGCGTCTCCGGGACAGCGAACACTGAAGCTTTCTTT
CASSVSGTANTEAFF
>TRBV5-1|TRBD1|TRBJ2-1|once
TGCGCCAGCTATGTCGCAGGGGGCCACAATGAGCAGTTCTTC
CASYVAGGHNEQFF
>TRBV11-2|TRBD1|TRBJ2-3|once
TGTGCCAGCAGCTCATGGACAGGGGGGTGGGCAGATACGCAGTATTTT
CASSSWTGGWADTQYF
>TRBV9|TRBD2|TRBJ2-2|NA
TGTGCCAGCAGCGTATTTAGCGGGAAGAACACCGGGGAGCTGTTTTTT
CASSVFSGKNTGELFF
>TRBV6-6|NA|TRBJ1-6|NA
TGTGCCAGCAGTTACTACTATTATGGGGCTGCCGTCACCCTCCACTTT
CASSYYYYGAAVTLHF
>TRBV7-2|TRBD1|TRBJ2-1|NA
TGTGCCAGCAGCCTGGACAGGGGCAATGAGCAGTTCTTC
CASSLDRGNEQFF
>TRBV7-2|TRBD2|TRBJ2-4|NA
TGTGCCAGCAGCGCTCGACTAGCGGGGGGAGACTTAGCCAAAAACATTCAGTACTTC
CASSARLAGGDLAKNIQYF
>TRBV27|TRBD2|TRBJ2-3|NA
TGTGCCAGCAGTTCGCCGGGACTAGCGGGGGGGCTCGGCACAGATACGCAGTATTTT
CASSSPGLAGGLGTDTQYF
>TRBV28|NA|TRBJ1-5|NA
TGTGCCAGCAGTCCCCACAGGACAGTGAATCAGCCCCAGCATTTT
CASSPHRTVNQPQHF
>TRBV5-4|NA|TRBJ1-1|NA
TGTGCCAGCAGCACGGACACGAACACTGAAGCTTTCTTT
CASSTDTNTEAFF
>TRBV9|TRBD1|TRBJ1-5|NA
TGTGCCAGCAGCGAACAGGGGAATAGCAATCAGCCCCAGCATTTT
CASSEQGNSNQPQHF
>TRBV4-1|NA|TRBJ1-2|NA
TGCGCCAGCAGCCAGTTGGACAGCACCAATTATGGCTACACCTTC
CASSQLDSTNYGYTF
>TRBV9|NA|TRBJ2-3|NA
TGTGCCAGCAGCCTCCAGGGAACTAGCACAGATACGCAGTATTTT
CASSLQGTSTDTQYF
>TRBV5-5|NA|TRBJ2-5|NA
TGTGCCAGCAGCTCTCCTGGGCCTTCGGGGGAGACCCAGTACTTC
CASSSPGPSGETQYF
>TRBV14|NA|TRBJ2-2|NA
TGTGCCAGCAGCCTCGGTACCGGGGAGCTGTTTTTT
CASSLGTGELFF
>TRBV5-1|NA|TRBJ1-4|once
TGCGCCAGCGCGAGACAGGCGCTGAATGAAAAACTGTTTTTT
CASARQALNEKLFF
>TRBV28|NA|TRBJ1-5|NA
TGTGCCAGCACCCCAGGACAGAGCAATCAGCCCCAGCATTTT
CASTPGQSNQPQHF
>TRBV27|NA|TRBJ1-4|NA
TGTGCCAGCAGTTTAAGCGGCCACTCAACTAATGAAAAACTGTTTTTT
CASSLSGHSTNEKLFF
>TRBV11-2|NA|TRBJ2-1|NA
TGTGCCAGCAGCCCATTAAAGGGGCCAGCCCATGAGCAGTTCTTC
CASSPLKGPAHEQFF
>TRBV29-1|NA|TRBJ1-1|NA
TGCAGCGTTGAATGGGGGGTGGGGAACACTGAAGCTTTCTTT
CSVEWGVGNTEAFF
>TRBV2|TRBD1|TRBJ1-2|NA
TGTGCCAGCAGCGGAGATCGGACAGGTACTTTCTATGGCTACACCTTC
CASSGDRTGTFYGYTF
>TRBV6-5|TRBD1|TRBJ1-3|few
TGTGCCAGCAGTCTCGGACAGGGCAGAAACACCATATATTTT
CASSLGQGRNTIYF
>TRBV29-1|TRBD1|TRBJ1-2|NA
TGCAGCGAAGGGGGCAGGGGCGATGGCTACACCTTC
CSEGGRGDGYTF
>TRBV12-5|NA|TRBJ1-4|once
TGTGCTAGTGGTCAAGACGGAGGGATGGAAAAACTGTTTTTT
CASGQDGGMEKLFF
>TRBV11-2|TRBD1|TRBJ1-5|NA
TGTGCCAGCAGCTTAGGGGACAGGGGTTCCAATCAGCCCCAGCATTTT
CASSLGDRGSNQPQHF
>TRBV6-4|NA|TRBJ2-3|NA
TGTGCCAGCAGTGAAGACTTTTCAACTAGCACAGATACGCAGTATTTT
CASSEDFSTSTDTQYF
>TRBV5-6|TRBD1|TRBJ2-2|NA
TGTGCCAGCAGCCCCGGGACAGGGGGTGGCACCGGGGAGCTGTTTTTT
CASSPGTGGGTGELFF
>TRBV19|NA|TRBJ2-1|NA
TGTGCCAGTAATCAGGGTTCTAATGAGCAGTTCTTC
CASNQGSNEQFF
>TRBV5-6|NA|TRBJ2-7|NA
TGTGCCAGCAGCAAGAGCTCCTACGAGCAGTACTTC
CASSKSSYEQYF
>TRBV19|TRBD1|TRBJ2-1|NA
TGTGCCAGTATAGGGGGGCGGGGACAGGGGGCTGTAAATGAGCAGTTCTTC
CASIGGRGQGAVNEQFF
>TRBV27|NA|TRBJ2-7|once
TGTGCCAGCAGTTTATCTAGCGCTAGCTCCTACGAGCAGTACTTC
CASSLSSASSYEQYF
>TRBV30|TRBD2|TRBJ2-1|NA
TGTGCCTGGACCCGGACTAGCGGGGGACTTTACAATGAGCAGTTCTTC
CAWTRTSGGLYNEQFF
>TRBV6-1|TRBD2|TRBJ2-7|NA
TGTGCCGTGGTAGCGGGTAGGTGGCAGTACTTC
CAVVAGRWQYF
>TRBV2|TRBD2|TRBJ2-6|NA
TGTGCCAGCTCTTCGGGGGGATCTCTCTGGGCCAACGTCCTGACTTTC
CASSSGGSLWANVLTF
>TRBV28|TRBD1|TRBJ2-3|NA
TGTGCCAGCAGTCTGGACAGGGGGAATTCAGATACGCAGTATTTT
CASSLDRGNSDTQYF
>TRBV18|NA|TRBJ1-2|NA
TGTGCCAGCTCCCCAAGGACAGAATATGGCTACACCTTC
CASSPRTEYGYTF
>TRBV7-9|NA|TRBJ1-1|NA
TGTGCCAGCAGCTCCGGAGGCACTGAAGCTTTCTTT
CASSSGGTEAFF
>TRBV27|TRBD1|TRBJ1-2|NA
TGTGCCAGCAGTTTAAATGGACAGGGGGGAAACCCCTATGGCTACACCTTC
CASSLNGQGGNPYGYTF
>TRBV7-7|NA|TRBJ1-3|NA
TGTGCTAGCAGCTCAGACATTGGAAACACCATATATTTT
CASSSDIGNTIYF
>TRBV28|NA|TRBJ1-2|few
TGTGCCAGCACCGGACAGTTCTATGGCTACACCTTC
CASTGQFYGYTF
>TRBV10-2|NA|TRBJ1-1|NA
TGCGCCAGCAGTCTGCGAGATGAAGCTTTCTTT
CASSLRDEAFF
>TRBV4-1|NA|TRBJ1-1|NA
TGCGCCAGCAGCCTCGGTCCCCAGGGGTGGGCTTTCTTT
CASSLGPQGWAFF
>TRBV9|NA|TRBJ1-1|once
TGTGCCAGCAGCGTAGTTCAGGGAGAAGCTTTCTTT
CASSVVQGEAFF